One and the same sample provided the 22 T cell receptor beta chains below, sequenced in a study of Ad26.COV2.S vaccination and SARS-CoV-2 variants (dated by TCRdb to the early 2020s). Libraries came from the immunoSEQ multiplex PCR assay. TCRdb's version of the immuneACCESS table is confined to in-frame rearrangements and falls short of the full clone set. An unresolved V gene accounts for under half of the shortfall where checked; the remainder is of unknown origin. Recorded for this sample are 200,000 to 300,000 clones; about 83% of them occurred a single time. The top ten constitute 2.9% of the sample. In the paper's terms, the treatment or condition label means: around 19 received Ad26.COV2.S at low or high dose, single or two shots; about five received placebo; per-sample allocation not given. For vaccine and placebo recipients, repertoires were sequenced using samples collected on day 63 after the first injection.

Material: peripheral blood, obtained in a trial of Ad26.COV2.S vaccine versus placebo. Source of these receptors: a person between 18 and 60 years old who received the Ad26.COV2.S COVID-19 vaccine or a placebo.

The DNA of the CDR3 is TGCAGTGCCAAAACGACTAGGAAAGAGTTCTTC. Translated, it gives CSAKTTRKEFF. The V call is TRBV20-1, the J call TRBJ2-1, with a weak D call TRBD2 (6 bases). V lost 6 bases to trimming and J lost 14 bases, with 17 bases between them. This CDR3 contains 11 residues. Germline V gene lookup returns CDR1 DFQATT and CDR2 SNEGSKA (reference sequence).

The V gene is TRBV4-3, the J gene TRBJ2-1; 7 bases map to TRBD1. Losses at the gene ends were 5 bases for V and 5 bases for J; bases not matched to a gene: 12. Germline V CDR1 and CDR2: LGHNA, YSLEER. This CDR3 has 16 amino acids. The CDR3 here is CASSWSGTVANNEQFF. The CDR3 coding sequence is TGCGCCAGCAGCTGGTCCGGGACAGTTGCCAACAATGAGCAGTTCTTC.

This clone has a handful of counts. The chain has TRBV4-2 and TRBJ2-1; unclear D gene. The germline CDR1 and CDR2 sequences are LGHNA and YNFKEQ. V lost 2 bases and J lost 4, with 12 bases in between. This CDR3 has 15 residues. The CDR3: CASSQFIRGYNEQFF. The CDR3 bases are TGTGCCAGCAGCCAATTTATTCGCGGTTACAATGAGCAGTTCTTC.

V usage is TRBV5-1 and J usage is TRBJ2-2; the match to TRBD1 covers 7 bases. The V segment lost 4 bases and the J segment 5 bases; nucleotides outside the gene matches: 5. The V gene's germline CDR1 is SGHRS and CDR2 YFSETQ. This CDR3 is built from 14 residues. CDR3 DNA: TGCGCCAGCAGCAAGGGACAGATAACCGGGGAGCTGTTTTTT. Translated: CASSKGQITGELFF.

For this clone: Other DNA sequences in the sample encode the same CDR3. CDR3 sequence (DNA): TGTGCCAGTAGTTCCGGGAACTATGGCTACACCTTC. Protein: CASSSGNYGYTF. The V gene is TRBV19, the J gene TRBJ1-2; D remains unclear. The CDR3 spans 12 residues. Germline CDR1 and CDR2: LNHDA and SQIVND (reference sequence). Deletions cut 5 bases from V and 2 bases from J, with 6 bases between.

The genes are TRBV7-9 and TRBJ2-7; D unclear. Between the trimmed V and J ends, which lost 5 bases and 6 bases, there was a span of 11 bases. The CDR3 loop spans 12 amino acids. The V gene's germline CDR1 is SEHNR and CDR2 FQNEAQ (reference sequence). This CDR3 reads CASSRSTLEQYF. The CDR3 DNA is TGTGCCAGCAGCCGTTCGACCCTCGAGCAGTACTTC.

This chain links TRBV6-6 with TRBJ1-2; 9 positions agree with TRBD1. Germline trimming cut 6 bases from V and 8 bases from J; bases unmatched to any gene: 7. Germline CDR1 and CDR2: MNHNY and SVGAGI (reference sequence). The CDR3 has 13 residues. The CDR3 loop reads CASRKGQGYGYTF. CDR3 in DNA: TGTGCCAGCAGGAAGGGACAGGGCTACGGCTACACCTTC.

In the case of this clone: Its ends do not fully match the called genes, so a read error is possible. The gene calls are TRBV7-8 and TRBJ2-2; 10 bases line up with TRBD2. The CDR3 extends over 17 amino acids. Germline CDR1 reads SGHVS; CDR2 reads FQNEAQ. The chain's CDR3 is CASSWTGTSANAGELFF. The CDR3 DNA reads as TGTGCCAGCAGCTGGACCGGGACTAGCGCGAACGCCGGGGAGCTGTTTTTT. Combining the CDR3 with reference TRBV7-8 and TRBJ2-2 gives the whole variable domain GAGVSQSPRYKVAKRGQDVALRCDPISGHVSLFWYQQALGQGPEFLTYFQNEAQLDKSGLPSDRFFAERPEGSVSTLKIQRTQQEDSAVYLCASSWTGTSANAGELFFGEGSRLTVL.

In regard to this clone: At the DNA level, this CDR3 is encoded by other sequences in the same sample as well. The chain combines TRBV7-6 with TRBJ1-6; TRBD1 is a possible D gene (5 bases). The CDR3 contains 13 residues. The V end was cut by 5 bases, the J end by 5 bases, with 7 bases between. CDR1 and CDR2 (germline): SGHVS, FNYEAQ. The CDR3 bases are TGTGCCAGCAGCCTAGGGGATAATTCACCCCTCCACTTT. The encoded protein is CASSLGDNSPLHF. Combining the CDR3 with reference TRBV7-6 and TRBJ1-6 gives the whole variable domain GAGVSQSPRYKVTKRGQDVALRCDPISGHVSLYWYRQALGQGPEFLTYFNYEAQQDKSGLPNDRFSAERPEGSISTLTIQRTEQRDSAMYRCASSLGDNSPLHFGNGTRLTVT.

The V and J genes are TRBV6-1 and TRBJ2-1; D is undetermined. The CDR3 is 13 amino acids. CDR1 MNHNS and CDR2 SASEGT come from the germline V gene. The V and J ends lost 3 bases and 16 bases respectively, with 19 bases between them. CDR3 amino acids: CASSESRLLPTFF. The CDR3 DNA reads as TGTGCCAGCAGTGAGTCCCGGCTTCTCCCCACCTTCTTC.

CDR3 in DNA: TGCGCCAGCAGCCAAGGACTAGCTGCCTACTACGAGCAGTACGTC. Residues: CASSQGLAAYYEQYV. This rearrangement joins TRBV4-3 to TRBJ2-7; TRBD2 aligns across 7 bases. The V segment lost 1 base and the J segment 3 bases; nucleotides outside the gene matches: 6. The CDR3 loop spans 15 amino acids. The germline V gene has CDR1 LGHNA and CDR2 YSLEER.

The gene calls are TRBV20-1 and TRBJ2-1; D unclear. The CDR3 has 10 residues. Germline V gene lookup returns CDR1 DFQATT and CDR2 SNEGSKA (reference sequence). The V and J ends lost 5 bases and 13 bases respectively, with 12 bases between them. CDR3 residues: CSAASYFQFF. CDR3 coding DNA: TGCAGTGCTGCTTCTTACTTCCAGTTCTTC.

This clone was seen just once. V is TRBV7-2 and J is TRBJ2-7, with TRBD2 identical over 13 bases. Trimming cost V 6 bases and J 5 bases; bases outside gene matches: 13. The germline V gene has CDR1 SGHTA and CDR2 FQGNSA. The CDR3 consists of 17 residues. CDR3 amino acids: CASSPRTSGRIGDEQYV. Here the CDR3 DNA reads TGTGCCAGCAGTCCCCGGACTAGCGGGAGAATAGGCGACGAGCAGTACGTC.

V gene TRBV3-1 (or the pseudogene TRBV3-2) combines with J gene TRBJ1-1; D unclear. The CDR3 consists of 15 residues. Germline V gene data show CDR1 as LGHDT and CDR2 as YNNKEL (reference sequence). V dropped 3 bases and J dropped 4 bases, with 15 bases sitting between them. The CDR3: CASSHNPTVATEAFF. Written as DNA, the CDR3 is TGTGCCAGCAGCCACAACCCTACAGTGGCCACTGAAGCTTTCTTT.

The rearrangement links TRBV7-2 to TRBJ2-2; TRBD2 agrees at 15 bases. J lost 6 bases, V lost 5 bases, and 7 bases had no gene match. The CDR3 runs to 17 residues. The germline V gene encodes CDR1 SGHTA and CDR2 FQGNSA. The CDR3 DNA sequence: TGTGCCAGCAGCGAAGCTGGACTAGCGGGAGGGGCCGGGGAGCTGTTTTTT. Translating gives CASSEAGLAGGAGELFF.

The chain combines TRBV7-8 with TRBJ1-5, with unresolved D. The CDR3 sequence is 13 residues long. Per germline, CDR1 SGHVS and CDR2 FQNEAQ. Trimming took off 1 base at V and 4 bases at J, with 5 bases between the two ends. The CDR3, as DNA: TGTGCCAGCAGCTTAGGGTTGAATCAGCCCCAGCATTTT. This encodes CASSLGLNQPQHF.

This rearrangement joins TRBV4-3 to TRBJ2-3; 9 nucleotides align to TRBD2. The CDR3 contains 21 residues. Germline V lookup: CDR1 LGHNA, CDR2 YSLEER. Losses at the gene ends were 2 bases for V and 0 bases for J; bases not matched to a gene: 18. CDR3 loop: CASSQKIPGLAGFTSTDTQYF. The CDR3 nucleotides are TGCGCCAGCAGCCAAAAGATCCCCGGGCTAGCGGGGTTCACTAGCACAGATACGCAGTATTTT.

The CDR3: CASSLARGETEAFF. For the CDR3, the DNA is TGTGCCAGCAGCTTAGCCAGGGGGGAGACTGAAGCTTTCTTT. The chain is built from TRBV13 and TRBJ1-1, with 7 positions matching TRBD1. V dropped 1 base and J dropped 5; count of bases not matched to a gene: 4. CDR1 and CDR2 from the germline V gene are PRHDT and FYEKMQ (reference sequence). The CDR3 is 14 amino acids.

In this sample, this clone turned up a few times. The rearrangement links TRBV4-1 to TRBJ1-1; D gene ambiguous. Trimming removed 4 bases at V and 6 bases at J, with 21 bases between. Per the germline V gene, CDR1 is MGHRA and CDR2 is YSYEKL. The CDR3 covers 16 residues. The DNA of the CDR3 is TGCGCCAGCAGCCCCGTCCCGGGAAAGGTCCTCCCTGAAGCTTTCTTT. Translated: CASSPVPGKVLPEAFF.

V gene TRBV5-1 combines with J gene TRBJ2-5, with 8 bases that match TRBD1. This CDR3 contains 16 residues. Trimming removed 2 bases from V and 2 bases from J; junction bases left unmatched: 8. CDR1 is SGHRS, CDR2 YFSETQ, per germline. The CDR3 nucleotides read TGCGCCAGCAGCTTCACCTTCACAGGGGGGCAAGAGACCCAGTACTTC. It is translated as CASSFTFTGGQETQYF.

V and J are TRBV27 and TRBJ2-3, with 8 bases fitting TRBD2. Germline CDR1 and CDR2: MNHEY and SMNVEV (reference sequence). The CDR3 runs 16 residues. V trimming: 3 bases; J trimming: 2 bases; junction bases outside the gene matches: 7. Written as DNA, the CDR3 is TGTGCCAGCAGTTTGAGTCTAGCGGGTTACACAGATACGCAGTATTTT. It encodes CASSLSLAGYTDTQYF.

This clone is medium-sized (0.01 to 0.1%). The V call is TRBV10-1, the J call TRBJ2-7, with a possible D match to TRBD2 (6 bases). Between the trimmed V and J ends, which lost 5 bases and 0 bases, there was a span of 14 bases. This CDR3 comprises 15 residues. The V gene's germline CDR1 is WNHNN and CDR2 SYGVQD (reference sequence). The CDR3 sequence: CASSPTGTDSYEQYV. The CDR3 DNA follows: TGCGCCAGCAGTCCTACCGGGACTGACTCCTACGAGCAGTACGTC.